These 20 T cell receptor beta chains originate from one sample sequenced in a study of blood T cells in healthy people across ages. A second PCR, run for roughly 7 to 11 cycles, used a sample-barcoded 5' primer plus a J-beta primer mix. TCRdb analysed the 5' RACE reads with MiXCR anew, one entry per CDR3 protein. The table has fewer than 1 million distinct CDR3 sequences, more than 40% seen once. Sequenced sample: blood. The receptors originated from a man aged 55 to 69 in good health.

V usage is TRBV6-1 and J usage is TRBJ2-7; D perhaps matches TRBD1 (5 bases). The CDR3 has 13 residues. With 3 bases removed from V and 2 bases from J, the gap between germline ends came to 8 bases. Germline V lookup: CDR1 MNHNS, CDR2 SASEGT. The CDR3 nucleotides read TGTGCCAGCAGTGATCTGGGGCCCTACGAGCAGTACTTC. This codes for CASSDLGPYEQYF.

The chain uses TRBV20-1 and TRBJ2-5; no clear D. CDR1 is DFQATT and CDR2 is SNEGSKA in the germline V gene (reference sequence). V gave up 0 bases and J gave up 0 bases, with 8 bases separating them. The CDR3 is made up of 14 amino acids. The CDR3 bases are TGCAGTGCTAGAGAAATGGGCCACCAAGAGACCCAGTACTTC. It encodes CSAREMGHQETQYF.

The chain has TRBV25-1 and TRBJ1-2; the D gene is possibly TRBD1 (6 bases). Germline assignment: CDR1 MGHDK and CDR2 SYGVNS. Trimming stripped 3 bases from V and 4 bases from J, with 15 bases between. The CDR3 is made up of 15 amino acids. CDR3 amino acids: CASSDPHGQTYGYTF. The CDR3 DNA reads TGTGCCAGCAGTGATCCCCACGGACAGACCTATGGCTACACCTTC.

This clonotype was observed a few times. This chain uses TRBV27 with TRBJ2-7; D may be TRBD2 (5 bases). The V end lost 6 bases, the J end lost 7 bases, and 10 bases lay between the germline ends. The CDR3 has 11 amino acids. CDR1 is MNHEY and CDR2 is SMNVEV in the germline V gene (reference sequence). CDR3 region: CASRTWREQYF. The CDR3 DNA reads TGTGCCAGCAGGACCTGGAGGGAGCAGTACTTC.

This clonotype came up a few times. The V and J genes are TRBV20-1 and TRBJ2-5, with 9 bases identical to TRBD2. With 5 bases clipped from V and 4 bases from J, the junction kept 8 bases outside the gene matches. The CDR3 totals 14 residues. Germline values: CDR1 DFQATT, CDR2 SNEGSKA (reference sequence). CDR3 in amino acids: CSARSGGNGETQYF. In DNA form, the CDR3 reads TGCAGTGCTCGTAGCGGGGGAAACGGAGAGACCCAGTACTTC.

The J gene is TRBJ2-1, the V gene TRBV25-1; D is unclear. Germline CDR1 reads MGHDK; CDR2 reads SYGVNS. The ends were cut back, 8 bases at V and 5 bases at J, with 13 bases in the middle. This CDR3 is built from 13 residues. For the CDR3, the DNA is TGTGCCAGCCAAGATTTTGGAAACAATGAGCAGTTCTTC. Its translation is CASQDFGNNEQFF.

V is TRBV11-3 and J is TRBJ2-6; either TRBD1 or TRBD2 may supply D (5 bases each). This CDR3 is built from 15 residues. V lost 5 bases, J lost 0 bases, and 8 bases lay in between. Looked up from germline, CDR1 is SGHNT and CDR2 is YENEEA. The CDR3 nucleotides read TGTGCCAGCAGCATTGGGGGCTCTGGGGCCAACGTCCTGACTTTC. This gives the protein CASSIGGSGANVLTF. Based on the CDR3 plus reference TRBV11-3 and TRBJ2-6, the full variable domain is EAGVVQSPRYKIIEKKQPVAFWCNPISGHNTLYWYLQNLGQGPELLIRYENEEAVDDSQLPKDRFSAERLKGVDSTLKIQPAELGDSAVYLCASSIGGSGANVLTFGAGSRLTVL.

This clonotype was seen a few times. The J gene is TRBJ2-1, the V gene TRBV30; 8 bases are shared with TRBD2. This CDR3 has 15 amino acids. CDR1 is GTSNPN, CDR2 SVGIG, per germline (reference sequence). The trim removed 1 base at V and 7 bases at J, leaving 9 bases unmatched. In DNA, the CDR3 is TGTGCCTGGAGTGCCAATTTGGCGGGGGGTAATGAGCAGTTCTTC. This encodes CAWSANLAGGNEQFF.

The CDR3 loop reads CASSSRVRDGYTF. DNA of the CDR3: TGTGCCAGTAGTAGTCGGGTCAGGGATGGCTACACCTTC. This chain links TRBV19 with TRBJ1-2; perhaps TRBD1 as D (5 bases). This CDR3 region has 13 residues. CDR1 is LNHDA and CDR2 is SQIVND in the germline V gene (reference sequence). With 4 bases removed from V and 6 bases from J, the gap between germline ends came to 12 bases.

V usage is TRBV20-1 and J usage is TRBJ1-2, with D unclear. The CDR3 is 12 residues long. The germline V gene has CDR1 DFQATT and CDR2 SNEGSKA (reference sequence). Deletions cut 3 bases from V and 11 bases from J, with 16 bases between. The CDR3 region is CSASLYIEGYTF. In nucleotides, the CDR3 is TGCAGTGCTAGTTTGTACATCGAGGGTTACACCTTC.

This chain joins TRBV30 and TRBJ2-5; D not resolved. Looked up from germline, CDR1 is GTSNPN and CDR2 is SVGIG (reference sequence). The V and J ends lost 4 bases and 1 base respectively, with 7 bases between them. The CDR3 runs 12 residues. The CDR3 DNA reads TGTGCCTGGAAGGGAAGCCAAGAGACCCAGTACTTC. Translated, it gives CAWKGSQETQYF.

The rearrangement joins TRBV20-1 to TRBJ1-5; tentative D call: TRBD1 (6 bases). This CDR3 is 13 amino acids long. The V gene lost 5 bases and the J gene lost 14 bases, with 22 bases spanning the gap. Germline V gene data show CDR1 as DFQATT and CDR2 as SNEGSKA (reference sequence). CDR3 DNA: TGCAGTGCTTTAGGGGGGACGCTCGCCTACGAGCATTTT. Its protein product is CSALGGTLAYEHF.

This clonotype appeared many times. V gene TRBV3-1 combines with J gene TRBJ2-5; 9 bases are shared with TRBD2. There are 16 residues in the CDR3. CDR1 is LGHDT, CDR2 YNNKEL, per germline (reference sequence). The J segment lost 3 bases and the V segment lost 1 base, leaving 6 bases of the junction unmatched. CDR3 in DNA: TGTGCCAGCAGCCAAGGGGGGGTAGCGGGGGAAGAGACCCAGTACTTC. Translated, it gives CASSQGGVAGEETQYF.

This chain uses TRBV7-8 with TRBJ2-7; unclear D gene. CDR3 size: 13 residues. The ends were cut back, 5 bases at V and 2 bases at J, with 10 bases in the middle. Germline V CDR1 and CDR2: SGHVS, FQNEAQ. The CDR3 protein is CASSRELPYEQYF. CDR3 in DNA: TGTGCCAGCAGCCGAGAGCTTCCCTACGAGCAGTACTTC.

This clonotype turned up a few times. The chain recombines TRBV28 with TRBJ2-5; possibly TRBD2 for D (5 bases). The DNA end favors TRBJ2-7, so the J call may be wrong. CDR3 length equals 12 residues. Germline CDR1 reads MDHEN; CDR2 reads SYDVKM. CDR3 sequence (DNA): TGTGCCAGCAGTTGGAGGACGTACGAGCAGTACTTC. Translating it yields CASSWRTYEQYF.

This clonotype was detected many times. The chain carries TRBV18 and TRBJ1-1; D possibly corresponds to TRBD1 (5 bases). The V and J ends lost 3 bases and 0 bases respectively, with 5 bases between them. Germline CDR1 and CDR2: KGHSH and LQKENI. The CDR3 has 13 amino acids. The CDR3, as DNA: TGTGCCAGCTCACCGGGACTGAACACTGAAGCTTTCTTT. Translation: CASSPGLNTEAFF.

This clonotype showed up just a few times. The chain couples TRBV6-2 or TRBV6-3 to TRBJ2-3; unclear D gene. V lost 6 bases to trimming and J lost 2 bases, with 21 bases between them. The CDR3 has 17 amino acids. CDR1 MNHEY and CDR2 SVGEGT come from the germline V gene. Here the CDR3 reads CASRNFPVGKHTDTQYF. The CDR3 region has the DNA TGTGCCAGCAGAAACTTCCCCGTGGGAAAGCACACAGATACGCAGTATTTT.

A few counts support this clonotype. J is TRBJ1-1 and V is TRBV29-1, with TRBD1 as a possible D gene (5 bases). The germline gives CDR1 SQVTM, CDR2 ANQGSEA. The CDR3 runs to 12 residues. Trimming removed 7 bases at V and 0 bases at J, with 9 bases between. The DNA of the CDR3 is TGCAGCGCCTCGACAGTGAACACTGAAGCTTTCTTT. Encoded protein: CSASTVNTEAFF.

The V gene is TRBV7-2, the J gene TRBJ2-3, with 15 bases aligning to TRBD2. The V and J ends lost 4 bases and 3 bases, in that order; junction bases with no gene match: 8. Germline-derived CDR1 and CDR2 are SGHTA and FQGNSA. The CDR3 extends over 18 amino acids. As DNA, the CDR3 is TGTGCCAGCAGCTCCCCGGGACTAGCGGGGGGAGAGACAGATACGCAGTATTTT. Its translation: CASSSPGLAGGETDTQYF. Together with reference TRBV7-2 and TRBJ2-3, the CDR3 gives the full variable domain: GAGVSQSPSNKVTEKGKDVELRCDPISGHTALYWYRQSLGQGLEFLIYFQGNSAPDKSGLPSDRFSAERTGGSVSTLTIQRTQQEDSAVYLCASSSPGLAGGETDTQYFGPGTRLTVL.

A few counts support this clonotype. V and J are TRBV7-2 and TRBJ2-3, with D hard to call. V was cut by 6 bases and J by 1 base, with 11 bases left in between. The CDR3 extends over 14 amino acids. Germline V gives CDR1 SGHTA, CDR2 FQGNSA. CDR3 DNA sequence: TGTGCCAGCAGATCCCCGGGTGGCACAGATACGCAGTATTTT. Translating gives CASRSPGGTDTQYF.